Listed here are 18 T cell receptor beta chains from one sample, sequenced in a study of T cells in Graves' hyperthyroidism and ophthalmopathy. The source material, RNA transcripts, was used to amplify TCR beta CDR3 regions. A set of HTBI primers served as the primers for a first-round RT-PCR of the TCR CDR3. MiXCR, applied by TCRdb to the multiplex PCR reads, yields one record per CDR3 protein. The table includes under 400,000 distinct CDR3 sequences, around 15% detected once. The sequencing sample was made of blood. All receptors derive from a woman aged 55-69 years with Graves' ophthalmopathy.

In its sample, this clonotype was seen many times. The chain uses TRBV7-9 and TRBJ2-1, with a tentative D call TRBD2 (5 bases). This CDR3 comprises 14 residues. Per germline, CDR1 SEHNR and CDR2 FQNEAQ (reference sequence). V lost 7 bases to trimming and J lost 5 bases, with 15 bases between them. The CDR3 sequence is CASTPPGFDNEQFF. Here the CDR3 DNA reads TGTGCCAGCACCCCCCCGGGGTTCGACAATGAGCAGTTCTTC.

This clonotype showed up many times. The chain uses TRBV20-1 and TRBJ2-7, with 11 bases identical to TRBD2. Germline assignment: CDR1 DFQATT and CDR2 SNEGSKA (reference sequence). The CDR3 sequence is 15 residues long. J lost 0 bases, V lost 5 bases, and 6 bases had no gene match. Written as DNA, the CDR3 is TGCAGTGCTCGTAGACTAGCGGGATCCTCCTACGAGCAGTACTTC. It is translated as CSARRLAGSSYEQYF.

This clonotype was observed many times. The chain links TRBV6-2 or TRBV6-3 to TRBJ2-7; 11 bases agree with TRBD2. J gave up 3 bases and V 4 bases, and 5 bases lay outside the gene matches. Germline CDR1 is MNHEY and CDR2 is SVGEGT. This CDR3 comprises 15 residues. The CDR3 sequence: CASSFTSGSFYEQYF. The CDR3 coding sequence is TGTGCCAGCAGTTTTACTAGCGGGAGTTTCTACGAGCAGTACTTC.

This clonotype was seen ten or more times. This chain uses TRBV20-1 with TRBJ2-5; possible D gene TRBD2, 6 bases. This CDR3 is 18 amino acids long. In germline, CDR1 is DFQATT, CDR2 SNEGSKA (reference sequence). The ends were cut back, 4 bases at V and 4 bases at J, with 28 bases in the middle. CDR3 bases: TGCAGTGCTACGGTGGGCAATCTAGCGAAACCCTCCCGAGAGACCCAGTACTTC. Its protein is CSATVGNLAKPSRETQYF.

This clonotype was seen a few times. This chain links TRBV30 with TRBJ1-1; no clear D. Trimming took 2 bases from V and 1 from J, leaving 11 bases between them. Germline V gives CDR1 GTSNPN, CDR2 SVGIG (reference sequence). This CDR3 is 14 amino acids long. The CDR3 coding sequence is TGTGCCTGGAGTCTCGACGGGAGGAACACTGAAGCTTTCTTT. This sequence encodes CAWSLDGRNTEAFF.

This clonotype was detected many times. V usage is TRBV12-3 or TRBV12-4 and J usage is TRBJ2-3; 7 nucleotides line up with TRBD2. CDR3 length equals 15 residues. V was clipped by 4 bases and J by 2 bases; unmatched bases: 6. The CDR3 DNA reads as TGTGCCAGCAGTTGGGGGGGAGCGAACACAGATACGCAGTATTTT. It encodes CASSWGGANTDTQYF.

This clonotype was observed at least ten times. The gene calls are TRBV7-6 and TRBJ2-2, with TRBD2 matching over 10 bases. The germline CDR1 and CDR2 sequences are SGHVS and FNYEAQ. The V and J ends lost 1 base and 6 bases, in that order; junction bases with no gene match: 8. The CDR3 covers 17 residues. As DNA, the CDR3 is TGTGCCAGCAGCTTAGGACTAGCGGGCGGGGCCGCCGGGGAGCTGTTTTTT. It codes for CASSLGLAGGAAGELFF.

A remark on this clonotype: Being one base from a much bigger clone, this may be a read error. This chain joins TRBV11-2 and TRBJ2-7, with unresolved D. This CDR3 comprises 12 residues. Per the germline V gene, CDR1 is SGHAT and CDR2 is FQNNGV. Trimming left V 5 bases short and J 5 bases short, with 10 bases between. The CDR3 protein is CASSATGHEQYF. The CDR3, as DNA: TGTGCCAGCAGCGCAACCGGGCACGAGCAGTACTTC. Together with reference TRBV11-2 and TRBJ2-7, the CDR3 gives the full variable domain: EAGVAQSPRYKIIEKRQSVAFWCNPISGHATLYWYQQILGQGPKLLIQFQNNGVVDDSQLPKDRFSAERLKGVDSTLKIQPAKLEDSAVYLCASSATGHEQYFGPGTRLTVT.

The chain carries TRBV2 and TRBJ2-2; TRBD1 agrees at 9 bases. The germline V gene encodes CDR1 SNHLY and CDR2 FYNNEI. The junction had 5 bases not matched to a gene; V was cut back by 2 bases and J by 7 bases. CDR3 length: 15 residues. Here the CDR3 reads CASSEQQGAIGELFF. CDR3 coding DNA: TGTGCCAGCAGTGAACAACAGGGGGCCATCGGGGAGCTGTTTTTT.

This clonotype was recorded many times. This chain connects TRBV10-2 to TRBJ2-7; 12 bases match TRBD2. The germline gives CDR1 WSHSY, CDR2 SAAADI. The ends lost 6 bases at V and 6 bases at J; junction bases unmatched: 3. The CDR3 sequence is 13 residues long. The CDR3 bases are TGCGCCAGCAGGACTAGCGGGAGTGGCGAGCAGTACTTC. Protein product: CASRTSGSGEQYF.

The CDR3 nucleotides read TGTGCCAGCTCACCACCTTGGTCGACTAGCGGGTGGGAGACCCAGTACTTC. Translation: CASSPPWSTSGWETQYF. The chain employs TRBV18 and TRBJ2-5; TRBD2 matches at 10 bases. The CDR3 runs 17 residues. With 0 bases clipped from V and 5 bases from J, the junction kept 9 bases outside the gene matches. Per the germline V gene, CDR1 is KGHSH and CDR2 is LQKENI.

The table lists this clonotype with many counts. The V gene is TRBV7-9, the J gene TRBJ2-5; 14 nucleotides line up with TRBD2. This CDR3 region has 16 residues. The germline V gene has CDR1 SEHNR and CDR2 FQNEAQ (reference sequence). Unmatched junction bases numbered 7, after V lost 5 bases and J lost 5 bases. The CDR3 nucleotides read TGTGCCAGCAGCCAAGGACTAGCGGGAGGAGGGGAGACCCAGTACTTC. Translated: CASSQGLAGGGETQYF.

A few counts support this clonotype. This rearrangement joins TRBV27 to TRBJ1-6; tentative D call: TRBD1 (6 bases). The CDR3 is 15 amino acids. With 6 bases removed from V and 2 bases from J, the gap between germline ends came to 11 bases. CDR1 and CDR2 from the germline V gene are MNHEY and SMNVEV (reference sequence). The CDR3 loop reads CASRPGVPYNSPLHF. The CDR3 DNA follows: TGTGCCAGCAGACCAGGGGTTCCCTATAATTCACCCCTCCACTTT.

Worth noting for this clonotype: A read error may explain this, as a much larger clone is one base away. This chain uses TRBV5-1 with TRBJ2-7, with D possibly matching TRBD2 (8 bases). The J call may not be correct, given that the DNA end is closer to TRBJ2-1. Germline V gene data show CDR1 as SGHRS and CDR2 as YFSETQ. The CDR3 is 14 residues long. CDR3: CASSPGGDSYEQFF. The CDR3 DNA sequence: TGCGCCAGCAGCCCCGGGGGGGACAGCTACGAGCAGTTCTTC.

This clonotype appeared a few times. The chain links TRBV30 to TRBJ2-5; 7 bases fit TRBD2. V shed 1 base, J shed 1 base, and the junction held 3 bases outside the gene matches. CDR1 is GTSNPN and CDR2 is SVGIG in the germline V gene (reference sequence). The CDR3 is 14 amino acids. This chain's CDR3 is CAWSGLAVQETQYF. The CDR3 DNA is TGTGCCTGGAGTGGGCTAGCGGTCCAAGAGACCCAGTACTTC. The whole variable domain, remainder taken from reference TRBV30 and TRBJ2-5, is SQTIHQWPATLVQPVGSPLSLECTVEGTSNPNLYWYRQAAGRGLQLLFYSVGIGQISSEVPQNLSASRPQDRQFILSSKKLLLSDSGFYLCAWSGLAVQETQYFGPGTRLLVL.

This clonotype showed up many times. The chain links TRBV28 to TRBJ2-5, with a possible D match to TRBD1 (5 bases). The CDR3 is 17 residues long. The germline V and J ends were trimmed by 5 bases and 5 bases, with 24 bases remaining between them. Germline CDR1 reads MDHEN; CDR2 reads SYDVKM. CDR3 loop: CASSALRVGVVWETQYF. CDR3 nucleotide sequence: TGTGCCAGCAGTGCCCTTAGGGTAGGGGTGGTTTGGGAGACCCAGTACTTC.

The chain couples TRBV28 to TRBJ2-2; TRBD1 matches 9 bases. Unmatched junction bases numbered 5, after V lost 8 bases and J lost 4 bases. The CDR3 runs 14 residues. Germline V gene lookup returns CDR1 MDHEN and CDR2 SYDVKM. As DNA, the CDR3 is TGTGCCAGCCGGGACAGGGTGAGCACCGGGGAGCTGTTTTTT. Translated: CASRDRVSTGELFF.

This clonotype was counted ten times or more. The chain couples TRBV10-3 to TRBJ1-1; 8 bases are shared with TRBD1. V gave up 6 bases and J gave up 2 bases; unmatched junction bases: 8. The CDR3 totals 15 residues. Germline loops: CDR1 ENHRY, CDR2 SYGVKD. The CDR3 sequence is CAISQSGQDNTEAFF. In DNA form, the CDR3 reads TGTGCCATCAGCCAATCGGGACAGGATAACACTGAAGCTTTCTTT.